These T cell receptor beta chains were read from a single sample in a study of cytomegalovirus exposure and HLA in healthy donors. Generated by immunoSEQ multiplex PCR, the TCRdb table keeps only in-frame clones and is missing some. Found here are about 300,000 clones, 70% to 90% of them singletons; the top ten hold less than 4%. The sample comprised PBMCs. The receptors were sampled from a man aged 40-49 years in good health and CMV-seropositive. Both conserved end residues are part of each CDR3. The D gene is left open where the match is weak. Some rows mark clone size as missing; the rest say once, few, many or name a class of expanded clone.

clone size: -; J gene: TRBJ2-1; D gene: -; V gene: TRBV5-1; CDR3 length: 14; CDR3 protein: CASSRDTLYNEQFF; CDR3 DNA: TGCGCCAGCAGTCGGGACACTCTCTACAATGAGCAGTTCTTC
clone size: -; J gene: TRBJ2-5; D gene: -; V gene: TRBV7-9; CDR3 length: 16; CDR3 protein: CASTVYSPGSQETQYF; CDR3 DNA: TGTGCCAGCACCGTTTATAGTCCAGGATCCCAAGAGACCCAGTACTTC
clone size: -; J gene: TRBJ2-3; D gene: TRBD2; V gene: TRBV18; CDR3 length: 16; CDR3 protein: CASSQGTSGRTDTQYF; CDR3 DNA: TGTGCCAGCTCACAGGGGACTAGCGGGAGGACAGATACGCAGTATTTT
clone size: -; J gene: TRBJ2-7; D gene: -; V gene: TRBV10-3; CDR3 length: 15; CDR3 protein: CAISESQGSSYEQYF; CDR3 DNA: TGTGCCATCAGTGAGTCCCAGGGGAGCTCCTACGAGCAGTACTTC
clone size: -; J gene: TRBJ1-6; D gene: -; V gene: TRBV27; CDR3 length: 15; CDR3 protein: CASSFYYPRNSPLHF; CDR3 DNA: TGTGCCAGCAGTTTTTACTACCCAAGGAATTCACCCCTCCACTTT
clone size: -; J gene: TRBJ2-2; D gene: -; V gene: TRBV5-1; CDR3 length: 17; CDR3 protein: CASSLRYRPPNTGELFF; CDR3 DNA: TGCGCCAGCAGCCTAAGATACAGGCCACCCAACACCGGGGAGCTGTTTTTT
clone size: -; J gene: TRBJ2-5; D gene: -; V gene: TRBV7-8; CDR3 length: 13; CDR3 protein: CASSKSDRQTQYF; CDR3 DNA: TGTGCCAGCAGCAAATCGGACAGACAGACCCAGTACTTC
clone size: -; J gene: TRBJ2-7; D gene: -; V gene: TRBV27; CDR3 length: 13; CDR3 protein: CASSPGHRYEQYF; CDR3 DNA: TGTGCCAGCAGTCCGGGACACCGCTACGAGCAGTACTTC
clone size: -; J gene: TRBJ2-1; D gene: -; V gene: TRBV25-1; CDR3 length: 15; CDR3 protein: CASSAQGSSYNEQFF; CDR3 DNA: TGTGCCAGCAGTGCCCAGGGGTCGTCATACAATGAGCAGTTCTTC
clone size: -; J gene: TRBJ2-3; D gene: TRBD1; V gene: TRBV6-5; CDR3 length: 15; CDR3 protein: CASSYGGQGRDTQYF; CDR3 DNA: TGTGCCAGCAGTTACGGGGGACAGGGGAGAGATACGCAGTATTTT
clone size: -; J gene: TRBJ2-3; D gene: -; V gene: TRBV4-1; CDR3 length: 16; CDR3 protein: CASSQDGREGADTQYF; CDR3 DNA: TGCGCCAGCAGCCAAGATGGGCGAGAGGGAGCAGATACGCAGTATTTT
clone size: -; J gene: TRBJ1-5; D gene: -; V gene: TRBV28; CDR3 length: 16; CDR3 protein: CASSLDRMYSNQPQHF; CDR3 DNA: TGTGCCAGCAGTTTAGACAGGATGTATAGCAATCAGCCCCAGCATTTT
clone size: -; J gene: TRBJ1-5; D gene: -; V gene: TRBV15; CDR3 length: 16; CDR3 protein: CATSRVSGRSNQPQHF; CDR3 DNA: TGTGCCACCAGCAGAGTCTCGGGGAGGAGCAATCAGCCCCAGCATTTT
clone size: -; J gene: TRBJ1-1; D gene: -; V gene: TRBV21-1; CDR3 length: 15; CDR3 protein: CASSKAQGGNTEAFF; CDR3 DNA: TGTGCCAGCAGCAAAGCGCAGGGAGGGAACACTGAAGCTTTCTTT
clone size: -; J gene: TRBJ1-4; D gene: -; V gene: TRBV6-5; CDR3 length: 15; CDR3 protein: CASSQGGGAGEKLFF; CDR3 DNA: TGTGCCAGCAGTCAAGGTGGAGGGGCCGGGGAAAAACTGTTTTTT
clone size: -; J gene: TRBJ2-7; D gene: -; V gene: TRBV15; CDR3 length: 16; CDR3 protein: CATSRDFIQRPYEQYF; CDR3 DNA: TGTGCCACCAGCAGAGATTTTATCCAGCGGCCCTACGAGCAGTACTTC
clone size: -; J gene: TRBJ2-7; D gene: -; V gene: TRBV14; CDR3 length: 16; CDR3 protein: CASSQVGLPVDDEQYF; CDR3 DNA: TGTGCCAGCAGCCAAGTGGGACTGCCTGTAGATGACGAGCAGTACTTC
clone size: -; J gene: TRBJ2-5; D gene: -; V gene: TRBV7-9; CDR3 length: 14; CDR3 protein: CASSLRGGGETQYF; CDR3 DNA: TGTGCCAGCAGTCTTAGGGGAGGTGGAGAGACCCAGTACTTC
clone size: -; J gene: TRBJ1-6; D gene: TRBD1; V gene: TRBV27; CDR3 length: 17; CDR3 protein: CASSGWATGRDNSPLHF; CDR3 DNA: TGTGCCAGCAGTGGGTGGGCGACAGGGCGTGATAATTCACCCCTCCACTTT
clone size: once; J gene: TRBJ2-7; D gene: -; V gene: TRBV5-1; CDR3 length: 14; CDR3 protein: CASSLRGSPYEQYF; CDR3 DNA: TGCGCCAGCAGCTTGAGGGGCAGCCCCTACGAGCAGTACTTC
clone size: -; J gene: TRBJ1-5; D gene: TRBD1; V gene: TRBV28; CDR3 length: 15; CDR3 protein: CASSEGTGRNQPQHF; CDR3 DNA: TGTGCCAGCAGTGAAGGGACAGGCCGCAATCAGCCCCAGCATTTT
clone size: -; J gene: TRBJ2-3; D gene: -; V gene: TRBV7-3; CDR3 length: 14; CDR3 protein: CASSLDRGGDTQYF; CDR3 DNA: TGTGCCAGCAGCTTAGACAGGGGAGGGGATACGCAGTATTTT
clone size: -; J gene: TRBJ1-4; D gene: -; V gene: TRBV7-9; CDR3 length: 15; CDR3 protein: CASSRQDATNEKLFF; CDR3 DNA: TGTGCCAGCAGTCGACAGGATGCAACTAATGAAAAACTGTTTTTT
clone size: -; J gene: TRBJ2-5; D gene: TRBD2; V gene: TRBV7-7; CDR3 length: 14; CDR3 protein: CASSLAGGGETQYF; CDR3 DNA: TGTGCTAGCAGCTTAGCGGGAGGAGGGGAGACCCAGTACTTC
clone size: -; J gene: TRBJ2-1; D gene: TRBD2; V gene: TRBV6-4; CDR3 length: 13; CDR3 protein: CASSVSSGNEQFF; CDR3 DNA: TGTGCCAGCAGTGTATCTAGCGGCAATGAGCAGTTCTTC
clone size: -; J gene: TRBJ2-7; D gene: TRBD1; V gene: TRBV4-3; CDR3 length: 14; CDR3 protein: CASSRGQGSYEQYF; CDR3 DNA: TGCGCCAGCAGCCGCGGACAGGGTTCCTACGAGCAGTACTTC
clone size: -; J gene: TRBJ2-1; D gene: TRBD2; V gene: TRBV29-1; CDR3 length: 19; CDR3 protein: CSVGGTSAGTVNWYNEQFF; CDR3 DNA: TGCAGCGTTGGGGGGACTAGCGCAGGAACCGTCAATTGGTACAATGAGCAGTTCTTC
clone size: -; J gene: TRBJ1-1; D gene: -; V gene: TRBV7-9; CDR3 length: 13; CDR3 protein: CASLPGGYTEAFF; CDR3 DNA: TGTGCCAGCCTTCCTGGCGGGTACACTGAAGCTTTCTTT